Listed here are 9 T cell receptor beta chains from one sample, sequenced in a study of OX40 agonist ivuxolimab in advanced cancers. The repertoire was sequenced with immunoSEQ multiplex PCR; TCRdb's copy has only in-frame clones and lacks some. The data hold under 25,000 clones, with around four fifths observed a single time. The sample here was CD4+ or CD8+ T cells sorted from blood, taken in a trial of the OX40 agonist ivuxolimab. The receptors originated from an adult with an advanced solid tumor such as melanoma, head and neck, liver or kidney cancer.

The rearrangement joins TRBV4-1 to TRBJ2-3, with no clear D. V was shortened by 0 bases and J by 4 bases, with 8 bases between the two germline ends. From germline, CDR1 is MGHRA and CDR2 YSYEKL. The CDR3 extends over 14 amino acids. The CDR3, as DNA: TGCGCCAGCAGCCAAGATAATCAGGCAGATACGCAGTATTTT. It yields the protein CASSQDNQADTQYF.

This sequence joins TRBV11-2 and TRBJ1-2; no definite D call. The CDR3 has 10 amino acids. Germline CDR1 reads SGHAT; CDR2 reads FQNNGV. The V gene lost 6 bases and the J gene lost 6 bases, with 5 bases spanning the gap. The CDR3 bases are TGTGCCAGCAGTAAGAATGGCTACACCTTC. Amino acid sequence: CASSKNGYTF.

The chain has TRBV2 and TRBJ2-3; D is perhaps TRBD1 or TRBD2 (7 bases each). Deletions cut 2 bases from V and 0 bases from J, with 12 bases between. The germline V gene has CDR1 SNHLY and CDR2 FYNNEI. This CDR3 region has 16 residues. The DNA of the CDR3 is TGTGCCAGCAGTGAACAGGGGGGGACTAGCACAGATACGCAGTATTTT. It specifies CASSEQGGTSTDTQYF.

The V call is TRBV7-2, the J call TRBJ2-3; D is uncertain. The CDR3 has 15 amino acids. CDR1 SGHTA and CDR2 FQGNSA come from the germline V gene. Trimming cost V 6 bases and J 4 bases, with 17 bases left between them. In DNA, the CDR3 is TGTGCCAGCAGTTACCGCCCACTGCTAGCAGATACGCAGTATTTT. Translating it yields CASSYRPLLADTQYF.

This chain connects TRBV5-4 to TRBJ2-1; D unclear. Germline CDR1 SGHNT, CDR2 YYREEE (reference sequence). The V and J ends lost 0 bases and 7 bases respectively, with 11 bases between them. This CDR3 comprises 14 residues. CDR3 nucleotide sequence: TGTGCCAGCAGCTTGGAGGCAGGTAGTAATGAGCAGTTCTTC. Protein sequence: CASSLEAGSNEQFF.

V gene TRBV10-3 combines with J gene TRBJ2-3; the D gene is possibly TRBD2 (5 bases). Germline loops: CDR1 ENHRY, CDR2 SYGVKD. Trimming shortened V by 2 bases and J by 6 bases, and 12 bases separated the two germline ends. The CDR3 contains 14 residues. The CDR3 sequence is CAISEGLSADTQYF. The CDR3 bases are TGTGCCATCAGTGAGGGACTTTCTGCCGATACGCAGTATTTT.

The count of this clone is one. The DNA for the CDR3 is TGCGCCAGCAGCCTCGGACCTCGTCAGGCTGACAATGAGCAGTTCTTC. This sequence encodes CASSLGPRQADNEQFF. The chain joins TRBV4-1 to TRBJ2-1, with unresolved D. CDR1 is MGHRA and CDR2 is YSYEKL in the germline V gene. The CDR3 sequence is 16 residues long. Trimming cost V 4 bases and J 5 bases, with 18 bases left between them.

This clone was found a few times. V usage is TRBV7-2 and J usage is TRBJ2-1; 9 positions match TRBD2. V trimming: 1 base; J trimming: 2 bases; junction bases outside the gene matches: 0. Per the germline V gene, CDR1 is SGHTA and CDR2 is FQGNSA. This CDR3 contains 15 residues. The CDR3 DNA reads as TGTGCCAGCAGCTTAGGCGGGGGGGCCTACAATGAGCAGTTCTTC. Translating gives CASSLGGGAYNEQFF.

V is TRBV5-1 and J is TRBJ2-2; 13 nucleotides align to TRBD2. V lost 2 bases to trimming and J lost 5 bases; unmatched junction nucleotides: 6. The CDR3 is 17 residues long. Germline CDR1 SGHRS, CDR2 YFSETQ. CDR3 sequence: CASSFPGLAGLTGELFF. DNA of the CDR3: TGCGCCAGCAGCTTTCCGGGACTAGCGGGACTGACCGGGGAGCTGTTTTTT.